This is a list of T cell receptor beta chains from one sample in a study of vaccination and CD4 T cells after COVID-19. TCRdb independently ran MiXCR on the PCR reads; one entry per CDR3 protein. The table shows 25,000 or so distinct CDR3 sequences, with approximately 67% occurring only once. For these TCRs, the target antigens are not known. Sequences were derived from CD4+ T cells from blood, cultured in vitro, sampled after SARS-CoV-2 vaccination. The receptors originated from a human donor who received a COVID-19 vaccine. Each CDR3 is given with its conserved first and last residue. Each record gives: V gene, D gene, CDR3 protein. A D gene is named only where the DNA matches it firmly.

TRBV30,NA,CAWSGGLGNTIYF
TRBV7-2,NA,CASSLSWTSTGAQYF
TRBV30,NA,CAWSRDLSETQYF
TRBV5-3,NA,CARRTAEAFF
TRBV7-3,TRBD2,CASSLNRGGDTGELFF
TRBV6-1,TRBD1,CASRRTGTGPSNQPQHF
TRBV6-5,TRBD1,CASSFPGQGKAFF
TRBV18,NA,CASSPRRAAEETQYF
TRBV27,NA,CASSLSGPLNSPLHF
TRBV2,TRBD1,CASRDRDGQPQHF
TRBV30,NA,CAWSGRSRRAFF
TRBV27,NA,CASSLSGAEQYF
TRBV10-3,NA,CAISVNRDYGYTF
TRBV30,NA,CAWSSGLYTEAFF
TRBV20-1,TRBD2,CSARGALAGGDTQYF
TRBV6-1,TRBD1,CASSRTGGLDTEAFF
TRBV7-9,TRBD1,CASEGDRVGTEAFF
TRBV20-1,TRBD1,CSARGGQGDGYTF
TRBV23-1,TRBD1,CASSRPTGTGYSNQPQHF
TRBV30,NA,CAWRRGAGTGELFF
TRBV30,NA,CAWSAARGGYTF
TRBV20-1,TRBD1,CSAKGAGGRDDHSPLHF
TRBV6-1,TRBD1,CASTMGQGMNTEAFF
TRBV5-6,NA,CASSLGHNQPQHF
TRBV20-1,NA,CSANQGSIAEAFF
TRBV2,NA,CASSARARGYTF
TRBV5-3,NA,CASSLWTFQETQYF
TRBV25-1,TRBD1,CASSEARGQETQYF
TRBV6-2/TRBV6-3,NA,CASRYGGPSYEQYF
TRBV30,TRBD1,CAWSRGQDSPLHF
TRBV12-3/TRBV12-4,NA,CASRDRRAKDTEAFF
TRBV7-3,TRBD2,CASSSVREGRRNEQFF
TRBV6-5,NA,CASSYNSYEQYF
TRBV4-1,NA,CASSQDRKDKSYEQYF
TRBV20-1,NA,CSARDRAGDQPQHF
TRBV19,TRBD1,CASADRDRDSYEQYF
TRBV20-1,TRBD2,CSARDPSGGTSYEQYF
TRBV7-2,NA,CASSSGSGRGNTIYF
TRBV6-1,NA,CASNEFLNSPLHF
TRBV30,NA,CAWNRDTNSPLHF
TRBV7-9,TRBD1,CASSYRTGRDEQYF
TRBV12-3/TRBV12-4,NA,CASSLTGGLETQYF
TRBV7-9,NA,CASSENTEAFF